These 32 T cell receptor beta chains were all obtained from the same sample, sequenced in a study of shared clonotypes between healthy human individuals. The table came from immunoSEQ multiplex PCR; TCRdb's copy has only in-frame clones and leaves some out. This table holds about 2.4 million clones, 90% to 95% found once. Sequences were obtained from naive CD4+ T cells sorted from blood. As to subset: CD45RA+ positively selected. The receptor set was obtained from a man aged 18 to 30 in good health.

Concerning this clone: Other DNA sequences in this sample translate to the same CDR3. CDR3 coding DNA: TGCGCCAGCAGCTTGAGAGGTACTGGAAACACCATATATTTT. Translating it yields CASSLRGTGNTIYF. The rearrangement links TRBV5-1 to TRBJ1-3; D gene uncertain. Germline values: CDR1 SGHRS, CDR2 YFSETQ. The CDR3 has 14 residues. Trimming left V 1 base short and J 2 bases short, with 7 bases between. The whole variable domain, filled in from reference TRBV5-1 and TRBJ1-3, reads KAGVTQTPRYLIKTRGQQVTLSCSPISGHRSVSWYQQTPGQGLQFLFEYFSETQRNKGNFPGRFSGRQFSNSRSEMNVSTLELGDSALYLCASSLRGTGNTIYFGEGSWLTVV.

The chain employs TRBV6-5 and TRBJ1-1; no definite D call. The CDR3 length is 14 residues. Germline V CDR1 and CDR2: MNHEY, SVGAGI. With 9 bases removed from V and 1 base from J, the gap between germline ends came to 15 bases. The CDR3 region is CASLRTSQNTEAFF. The CDR3 DNA sequence: TGTGCCAGTCTAAGGACCAGCCAGAACACTGAAGCTTTCTTT.

The sample holds one count of this clone. V usage is TRBV5-1 and J usage is TRBJ1-2; maybe TRBD1 (5 bases). This CDR3 is 12 amino acids long. CDR1 SGHRS and CDR2 YFSETQ come from the germline V gene. With 3 bases removed from V and 8 bases from J, the gap between germline ends came to 11 bases. The DNA of the CDR3 is TGCGCCAGCAGCTGGGGGGAACGCGGCTACACCTTC. It yields the protein CASSWGERGYTF.

The chain couples TRBV10-3 to TRBJ2-1; D is possibly TRBD2 (6 bases). CDR1 ENHRY and CDR2 SYGVKD come from the germline V gene. V was shortened by 2 bases and J by 0 bases, with 14 bases between the two germline ends. CDR3 size: 17 residues. This CDR3 is CAISEPLSGSSYNEQFF. The CDR3 DNA is TGTGCCATCAGTGAGCCCCTTAGCGGCAGCTCCTACAATGAGCAGTTCTTC.

This chain joins TRBV6-5 and TRBJ2-7, with 9 nucleotides matching TRBD1. This CDR3 is 15 amino acids long. Germline values: CDR1 MNHEY, CDR2 SVGAGI. V lost 2 bases, J lost 4 bases, and 6 bases stayed unmatched. The CDR3 nucleotides read TGTGCCAGCAGTTACCAATCGGACAGGGGTTACGAGCAGTACTTC. Translating it yields CASSYQSDRGYEQYF.

Remarks on this clone: The same CDR3 can be traced to other DNA sequences in this sample. The V gene is TRBV19, the J gene TRBJ2-7; 7 bases are a match to TRBD1. The germline V gene has CDR1 LNHDA and CDR2 SQIVND (reference sequence). The CDR3 runs to 13 residues. J was trimmed by 2 bases and V by 5 bases; bases with no gene match: 3. As DNA, the CDR3 is TGTGCCAGTAGTCGACAGGGAACCTACGAGCAGTACTTC. Encoded protein: CASSRQGTYEQYF.

This chain joins TRBV6-5 and TRBJ2-7, with a possible D match to TRBD2 (5 bases). There are 15 residues in the CDR3. Germline loops: CDR1 MNHEY, CDR2 SVGAGI. Trimming pared 5 bases from V and 0 bases from J, leaving 14 bases between. The CDR3 DNA reads TGTGCCAGCAGTCGCGCCGGGATTAGCTCCTACGAGCAGTACTTC. As protein: CASSRAGISSYEQYF.

The gene calls are TRBV18 and TRBJ2-3; possible D gene TRBD1, 5 bases. The CDR3 is 12 residues long. Germline V gene sequence: CDR1 KGHSH, CDR2 LQKENI. The CDR3: CAGAGSTDTQYF. CDR3 nucleotide sequence: TGTGCAGGGGCCGGGAGCACAGATACGCAGTATTTT.

The chain couples TRBV13 to TRBJ1-1; D remains unclear. The CDR3 length is 12 residues. Germline V gene data show CDR1 as PRHDT and CDR2 as FYEKMQ (reference sequence). Trimming stripped 5 bases from V and 7 bases from J, with 11 bases between. The CDR3 nucleotides are TGTGCCAGCAGCGTCCAGAGACTTGAAGCTTTCTTT. As protein: CASSVQRLEAFF.

The genes are TRBV20-1 and TRBJ2-1; D possibly corresponds to TRBD2 (5 bases). Deletions cut 6 bases from V and 11 bases from J, with 11 bases between. The germline CDR1 and CDR2 sequences are DFQATT and SNEGSKA (reference sequence). The CDR3 is made up of 10 amino acids. This chain's CDR3 is CSAAGEQQFF. As DNA, the CDR3 is TGCAGTGCCGCCGGGGAACAGCAGTTCTTC.

The J gene is TRBJ1-4, the V gene TRBV4-2, with a tentative D call TRBD1 (6 bases). The ends were cut back, 0 bases at V and 5 bases at J, with 13 bases in the middle. CDR3 length: 16 residues. Germline V lookup: CDR1 LGHNA, CDR2 YNFKEQ. This CDR3 is CASSQDESGTNEKLFF. The CDR3 nucleotides are TGTGCCAGCAGCCAAGATGAATCAGGGACAAATGAAAAACTGTTTTTT.

This chain connects TRBV28 to TRBJ1-4; D gene unclear. The germline CDR1 and CDR2 sequences are MDHEN and SYDVKM. V was pared by 5 bases and J by 7 bases, with 17 bases between. This CDR3 spans 15 amino acids. The CDR3 nucleotides are TGTGCCAGCAGTCCTACTTCAACTGTTGGTGAAAAACTGTTTTTT. This sequence encodes CASSPTSTVGEKLFF.

The chain links TRBV5-1 to TRBJ2-7, with D perhaps matching TRBD1 (5 bases). This CDR3 comprises 13 residues. Germline loops: CDR1 SGHRS, CDR2 YFSETQ. V dropped 4 bases and J dropped 3 bases, with 11 bases sitting between them. The CDR3 nucleotides are TGCGCCAGCAGCCTGGACATTATCTACGAGCAGTACTTC. Translated: CASSLDIIYEQYF.

For this clone: The same CDR3 also results from other DNA sequences found in this sample. The rearrangement joins TRBV29-1 to TRBJ2-5; D might be TRBD1 or TRBD2, each matching 5 bases. The assigned J gene may be wrong: the sequence end matches TRBJ2-7 better. CDR1 and CDR2 (germline): SQVTM, ANQGSEA. The CDR3 has 13 amino acids. CDR3 coding DNA: TGCAGCGTTGAAGGCCAGGGAGTGTACGAGCAGTACTTC. It specifies CSVEGQGVYEQYF.

The rearrangement uses TRBV9 and TRBJ2-3, with 7 nucleotides matching TRBD2. This CDR3 is 18 amino acids long. Per germline, CDR1 SGDLS and CDR2 YYNGEE. Trimming took 0 bases from V and 0 from J; bases not matched to a gene: 10. The DNA for the CDR3 is TGTGCCAGCAGCGTAGATTTCCCTAGCGGCTCTAGCACAGATACGCAGTATTTT. Its protein is CASSVDFPSGSSTDTQYF.

In its sample, this clone was seen once. The CDR3 DNA reads TGTGCCAGCAGTGATCGACAGGGGTTTTTCACCTTC. It translates to CASSDRQGFFTF. This chain links TRBV2 with TRBJ1-2; TRBD1 agrees at 8 bases. The germline CDR1 and CDR2 sequences are SNHLY and FYNNEI. After removal of 3 bases from V and 13 bases from J, the junction contained 7 bases not matched to a gene. This CDR3 comprises 12 residues.

The CDR3 DNA follows: TGTGCCAGCAGGATCGGGGGGTCCTATGGCTACACCTTC. It codes for CASRIGGSYGYTF. V and J are TRBV2 and TRBJ1-2; maybe TRBD1 (5 bases). The length of the CDR3 is 13 residues. Trimming left V 6 bases short and J 4 bases short, with 12 bases between. CDR1 and CDR2 (germline): SNHLY, FYNNEI.

The rearrangement uses TRBV7-3 and TRBJ2-2; no definite D call. Between the trimmed V and J ends, which lost 5 bases and 5 bases, there was a span of 9 bases. The CDR3 sequence is 13 residues long. Looked up from germline, CDR1 is SGHTA and CDR2 is FQGTGA. The CDR3 spells CASSNPLTGELFF. CDR3 DNA sequence: TGTGCCAGCAGCAACCCCTTGACCGGGGAGCTGTTTTTT.

The V call is TRBV7-2, the J call TRBJ2-2, with 7 positions matching TRBD2. The CDR3 is 14 residues long. Germline lookup yields CDR1 SGHTA and CDR2 FQGNSA. V shed 9 bases and J 2 bases; nucleotides not matched to a gene: 6. This CDR3 reads CARTASGNTGELFF. CDR3 coding DNA: TGTGCCAGGACGGCTAGCGGTAACACCGGGGAGCTGTTTTTT.

The chain joins TRBV4-3 to TRBJ2-7; TRBD1 matches at 7 bases. The CDR3 has 16 residues. Germline lookup yields CDR1 LGHNA and CDR2 YSLEER. The ends lost 2 bases at V and 0 bases at J; junction bases unmatched: 7. This CDR3 is CASSQTGTVNSYEQYF. CDR3 sequence (DNA): TGCGCCAGCAGCCAAACCGGGACAGTAAACTCCTACGAGCAGTACTTC.

The rearrangement links TRBV6-1 to TRBJ1-5; TRBD1 agrees at 10 bases. Trimming cost V 6 bases and J 6 bases; bases outside gene matches: 5. CDR3 length: 14 amino acids. The germline V gene has CDR1 MNHNS and CDR2 SASEGT. CDR3 sequence: CASRRDRGGQPQHF. CDR3 DNA sequence: TGTGCCAGCAGGCGGGACAGGGGTGGTCAGCCCCAGCATTTT.

The rearrangement joins TRBV28 to TRBJ2-5; a weak D match, TRBD1 (5 bases). The ends were cut back, 0 bases at V and 2 bases at J, with 13 bases in the middle. The CDR3 is 16 residues long. Per germline, CDR1 MDHEN and CDR2 SYDVKM. CDR3 coding DNA: TGTGCCAGCAGTTTATGGGCCCAGGGCGATCAAGAGACCCAGTACTTC. Its translation: CASSLWAQGDQETQYF.

V usage is TRBV6-1 and J usage is TRBJ2-5; a weak D match, TRBD1 (6 bases). This CDR3 is 13 amino acids long. CDR1 is MNHNS and CDR2 is SASEGT in the germline V gene. Trimming cost V 6 bases and J 5 bases, with 13 bases left between them. CDR3 in amino acids: CASRLQGRETQYF. The CDR3 DNA is TGTGCCAGCAGACTACAGGGTAGGGAGACCCAGTACTTC.

V and J are TRBV7-4 and TRBJ2-1; possibly TRBD2 for D (6 bases). V lost 7 bases and J lost 6, with 25 bases in between. This CDR3 spans 17 amino acids. Germline V CDR1 and CDR2: SGHVT, SQSDAQ. The CDR3 bases are TGTGCCAGCAACCCCCCCCTACCGGGACTTAAACTCAATGAGCAGTTCTTC. Protein: CASNPPLPGLKLNEQFF. The full variable domain, its missing parts supplied by reference TRBV7-4 and TRBJ2-1, is GAGVSQSPRYKVAKRGRDVALRCDSISGHVTLYWYRQTLGQGSEVLTYSQSDAQRDKSGRPSGRFSAERPERSVSTLKIQRTEQGDSAVYLCASNPPLPGLKLNEQFFGPGTRLTVL.

The chain recombines TRBV6-5 with TRBJ1-2, with 7 bases that match TRBD1. Germline V gene data show CDR1 as MNHEY and CDR2 as SVGAGI. The ends lost 3 bases at V and 8 bases at J; junction bases unmatched: 9. The CDR3 loop spans 14 amino acids. CDR3 region: CASSYSDRSRGYTF. DNA of the CDR3: TGTGCCAGCAGTTATTCGGACAGGAGCCGAGGCTACACCTTC.

The chain employs TRBV5-4 and TRBJ2-7; 7 bases are a match to TRBD1. The ends lost 4 bases at V and 1 base at J; junction bases unmatched: 11. The CDR3 sequence is 16 residues long. From germline, CDR1 is SGHNT and CDR2 YYREEE (reference sequence). The CDR3 region is CASSPLPGQNSYEQYF. The CDR3 coding sequence is TGTGCCAGCAGCCCTCTTCCGGGACAGAATTCCTACGAGCAGTACTTC.

This chain uses TRBV7-9 with TRBJ2-7, with 9 bases aligning to TRBD2. The CDR3 contains 14 residues. The V segment lost 5 bases and the J segment 8 bases; nucleotides outside the gene matches: 10. Per the germline V gene, CDR1 is SEHNR and CDR2 is FQNEAQ (reference sequence). Here the CDR3 DNA reads TGTGCCAGCAGCCCCGAAATGACTAGCGGACAGCAGTACTTC. The encoded protein is CASSPEMTSGQQYF.

Here the CDR3 reads CAISESGLVSDTQYF. The CDR3 nucleotides are TGTGCCATCAGTGAGTCAGGGCTGGTATCAGATACGCAGTATTTT. The genes are TRBV10-3 and TRBJ2-3; D gene ambiguous. Germline lookup yields CDR1 ENHRY and CDR2 SYGVKD. This CDR3 spans 15 amino acids. The V gene lost 0 bases and the J gene lost 4 bases, with 11 bases spanning the gap.

J is TRBJ2-5 and V is TRBV30, with D unresolved. CDR3 size: 15 residues. Deletions cut 1 base from V and 1 base from J, with 13 bases between. Per germline, CDR1 GTSNPN and CDR2 SVGIG (reference sequence). The CDR3 loop is CAWSGNKLRQETQYF. The CDR3 DNA sequence: TGTGCCTGGAGTGGCAATAAGTTACGCCAAGAGACCCAGTACTTC.

This sequence joins TRBV11-2 and TRBJ2-7; TRBD1 or TRBD2 may be the D gene (5 bases each). Germline assignment: CDR1 SGHAT and CDR2 FQNNGV. V was clipped by 0 bases and J by 3 bases, with 6 bases between them. CDR3 length equals 13 residues. The CDR3 is CASSLEGRYEQYF. CDR3 DNA sequence: TGTGCCAGCAGCTTAGAGGGACGCTACGAGCAGTACTTC.

As to this clone: Other DNA sequences of this sample code for an identical CDR3. The rearrangement joins TRBV6-1 to TRBJ1-1, with TRBD1 matching 9 bases. The junction had 3 bases not matched to a gene; V was cut back by 9 bases and J by 1 base. The CDR3 runs to 13 residues. Germline assignment: CDR1 MNHNS and CDR2 SASEGT. In DNA form, the CDR3 reads TGTGCCAGTTCGGGACAGGGGAACACTGAAGCTTTCTTT. Translating it yields CASSGQGNTEAFF.

This clone was seen just once. The CDR3 DNA sequence: TGTGCCAGCAGCTTAGATTCCACAATTCAGTACTTC. It encodes CASSLDSTIQYF. This chain joins TRBV7-2 and TRBJ2-4; no clear D. V was shortened by 1 base and J by 10 bases, with 8 bases between the two germline ends. This CDR3 contains 12 residues. CDR1 and CDR2 (germline): SGHTA, FQGNSA.